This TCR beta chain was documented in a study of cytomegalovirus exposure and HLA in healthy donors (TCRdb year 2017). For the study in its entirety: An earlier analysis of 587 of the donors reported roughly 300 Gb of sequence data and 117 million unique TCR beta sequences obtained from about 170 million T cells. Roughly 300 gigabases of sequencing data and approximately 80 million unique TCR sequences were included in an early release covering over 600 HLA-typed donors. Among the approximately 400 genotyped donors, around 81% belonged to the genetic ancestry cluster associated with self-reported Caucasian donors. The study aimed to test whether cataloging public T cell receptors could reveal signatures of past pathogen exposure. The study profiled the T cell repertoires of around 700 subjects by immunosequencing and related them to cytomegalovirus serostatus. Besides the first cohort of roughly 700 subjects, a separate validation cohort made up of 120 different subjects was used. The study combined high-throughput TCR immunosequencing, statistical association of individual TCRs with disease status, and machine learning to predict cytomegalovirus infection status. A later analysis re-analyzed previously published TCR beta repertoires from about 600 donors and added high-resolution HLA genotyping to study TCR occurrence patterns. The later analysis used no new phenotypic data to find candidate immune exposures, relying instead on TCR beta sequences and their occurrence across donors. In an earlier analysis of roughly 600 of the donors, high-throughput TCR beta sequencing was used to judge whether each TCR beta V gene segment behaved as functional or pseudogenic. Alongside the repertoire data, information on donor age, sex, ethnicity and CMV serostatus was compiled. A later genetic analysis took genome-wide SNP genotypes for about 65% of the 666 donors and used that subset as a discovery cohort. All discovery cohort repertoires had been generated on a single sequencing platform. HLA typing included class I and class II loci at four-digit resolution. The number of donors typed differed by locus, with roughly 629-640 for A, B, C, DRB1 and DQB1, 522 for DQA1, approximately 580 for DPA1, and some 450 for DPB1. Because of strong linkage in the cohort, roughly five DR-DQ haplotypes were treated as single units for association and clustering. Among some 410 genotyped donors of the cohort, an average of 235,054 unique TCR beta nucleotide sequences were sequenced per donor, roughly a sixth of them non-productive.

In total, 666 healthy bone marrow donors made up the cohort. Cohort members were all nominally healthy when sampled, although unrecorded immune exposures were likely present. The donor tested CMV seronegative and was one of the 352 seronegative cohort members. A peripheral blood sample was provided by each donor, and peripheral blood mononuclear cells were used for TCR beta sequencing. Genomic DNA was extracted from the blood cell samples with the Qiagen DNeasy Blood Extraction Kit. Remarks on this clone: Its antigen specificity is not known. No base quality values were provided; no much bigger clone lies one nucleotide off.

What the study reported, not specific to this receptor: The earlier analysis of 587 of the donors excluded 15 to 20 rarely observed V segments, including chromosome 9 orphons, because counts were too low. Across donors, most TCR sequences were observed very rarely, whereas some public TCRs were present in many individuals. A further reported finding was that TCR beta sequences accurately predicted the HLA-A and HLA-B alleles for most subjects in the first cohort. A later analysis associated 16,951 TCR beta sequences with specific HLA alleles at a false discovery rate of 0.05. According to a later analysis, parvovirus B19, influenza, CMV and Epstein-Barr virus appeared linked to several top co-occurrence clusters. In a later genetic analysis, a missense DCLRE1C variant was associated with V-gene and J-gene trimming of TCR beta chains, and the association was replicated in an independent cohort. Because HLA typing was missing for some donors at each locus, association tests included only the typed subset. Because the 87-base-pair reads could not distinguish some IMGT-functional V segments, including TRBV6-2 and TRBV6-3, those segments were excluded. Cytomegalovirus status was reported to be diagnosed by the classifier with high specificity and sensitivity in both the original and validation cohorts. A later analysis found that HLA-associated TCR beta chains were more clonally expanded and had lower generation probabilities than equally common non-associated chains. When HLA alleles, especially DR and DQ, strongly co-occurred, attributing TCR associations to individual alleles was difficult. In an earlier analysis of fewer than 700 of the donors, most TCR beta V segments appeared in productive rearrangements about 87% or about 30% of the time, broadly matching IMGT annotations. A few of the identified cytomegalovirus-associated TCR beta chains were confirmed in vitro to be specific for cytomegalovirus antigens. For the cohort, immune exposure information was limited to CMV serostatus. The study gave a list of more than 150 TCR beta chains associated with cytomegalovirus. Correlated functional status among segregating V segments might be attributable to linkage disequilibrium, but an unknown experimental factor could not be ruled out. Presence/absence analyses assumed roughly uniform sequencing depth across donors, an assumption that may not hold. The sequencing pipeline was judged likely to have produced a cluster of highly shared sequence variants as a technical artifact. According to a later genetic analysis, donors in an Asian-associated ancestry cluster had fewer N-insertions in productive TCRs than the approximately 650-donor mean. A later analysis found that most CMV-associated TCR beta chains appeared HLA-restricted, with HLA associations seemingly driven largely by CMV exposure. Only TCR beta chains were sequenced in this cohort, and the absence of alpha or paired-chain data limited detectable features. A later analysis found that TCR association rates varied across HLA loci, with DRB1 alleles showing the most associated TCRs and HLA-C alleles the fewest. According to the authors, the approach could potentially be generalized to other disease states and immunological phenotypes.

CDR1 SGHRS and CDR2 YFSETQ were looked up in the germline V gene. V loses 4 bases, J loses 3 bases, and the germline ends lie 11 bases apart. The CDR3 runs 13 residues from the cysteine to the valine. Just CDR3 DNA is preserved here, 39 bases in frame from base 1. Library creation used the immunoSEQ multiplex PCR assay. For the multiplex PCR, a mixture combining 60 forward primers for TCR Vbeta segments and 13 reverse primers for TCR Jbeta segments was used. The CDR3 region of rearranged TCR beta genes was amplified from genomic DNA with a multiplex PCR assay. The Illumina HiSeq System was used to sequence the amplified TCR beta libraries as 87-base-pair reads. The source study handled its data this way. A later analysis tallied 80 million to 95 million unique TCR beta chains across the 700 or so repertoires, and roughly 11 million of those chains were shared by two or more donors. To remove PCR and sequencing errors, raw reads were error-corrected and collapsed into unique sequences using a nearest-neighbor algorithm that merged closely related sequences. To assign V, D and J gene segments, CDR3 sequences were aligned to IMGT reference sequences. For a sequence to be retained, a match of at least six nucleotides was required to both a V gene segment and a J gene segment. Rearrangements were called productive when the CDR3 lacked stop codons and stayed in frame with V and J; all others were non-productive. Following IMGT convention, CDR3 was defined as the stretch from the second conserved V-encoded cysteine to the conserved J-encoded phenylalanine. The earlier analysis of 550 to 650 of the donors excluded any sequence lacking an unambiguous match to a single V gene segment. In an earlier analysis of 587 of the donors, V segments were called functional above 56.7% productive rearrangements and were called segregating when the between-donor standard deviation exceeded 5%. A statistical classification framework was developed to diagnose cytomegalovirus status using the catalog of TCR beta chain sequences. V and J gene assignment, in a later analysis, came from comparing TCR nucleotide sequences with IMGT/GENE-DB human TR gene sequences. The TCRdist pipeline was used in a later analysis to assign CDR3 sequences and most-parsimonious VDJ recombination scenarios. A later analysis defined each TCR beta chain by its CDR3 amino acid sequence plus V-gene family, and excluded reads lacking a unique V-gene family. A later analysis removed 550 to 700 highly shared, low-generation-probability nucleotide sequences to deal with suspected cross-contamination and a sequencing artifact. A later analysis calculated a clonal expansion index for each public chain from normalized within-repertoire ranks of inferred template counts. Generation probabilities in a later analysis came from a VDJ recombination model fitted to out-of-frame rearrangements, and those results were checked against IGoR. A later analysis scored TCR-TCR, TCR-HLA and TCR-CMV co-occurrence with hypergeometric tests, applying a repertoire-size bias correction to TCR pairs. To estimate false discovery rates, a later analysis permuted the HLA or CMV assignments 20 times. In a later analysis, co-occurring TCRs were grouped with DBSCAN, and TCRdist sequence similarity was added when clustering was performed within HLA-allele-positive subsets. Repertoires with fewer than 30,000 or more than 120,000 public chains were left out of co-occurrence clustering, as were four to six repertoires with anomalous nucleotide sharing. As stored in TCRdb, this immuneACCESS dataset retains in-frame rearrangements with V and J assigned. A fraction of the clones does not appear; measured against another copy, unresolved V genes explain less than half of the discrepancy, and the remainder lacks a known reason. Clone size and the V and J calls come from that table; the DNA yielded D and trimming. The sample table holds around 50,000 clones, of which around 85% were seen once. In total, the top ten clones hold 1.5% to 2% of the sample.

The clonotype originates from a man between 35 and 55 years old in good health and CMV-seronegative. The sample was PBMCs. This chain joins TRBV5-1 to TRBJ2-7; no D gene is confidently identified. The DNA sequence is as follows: TGCGCCAGCAGCCCCGACGGCCACTACGAGCAGTACGTC. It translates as CASSPDGHYEQYV.